A selection of T cell receptor beta chains follows, all from one sample in a study of identical twins. MiXCR, run by TCRdb on the 5' RACE reads, gives a single entry per CDR3 protein. In the table there are more than 400,000 distinct CDR3 sequences, roughly 15% of which are singletons. In addition, the sample was reused for a study of yellow fever vaccine responses in identical twins.

Sequenced material: CD4+ T cells sorted from blood. These receptors were collected from a woman younger than 30 in good health. Both conserved end residues are part of each CDR3. The D gene is left open where the match is weak. Some rows have no size entry. The others give once, few or many, or a class for an expanded clone.

clone size	V gene	D gene	J gene	CDR3 protein	CDR3 DNA
-	TRBV4-1	-	TRBJ2-2	CASSQPTQGTGELFF	TGCGCCAGCAGCCAGCCTACACAGGGAACCGGGGAGCTGTTTTTT
few	TRBV6-1	TRBD2	TRBJ2-1	CASDVGTSGSNEQFF	TGTGCCAGCGACGTAGGGACTAGCGGGAGTAATGAGCAGTTCTTC
few	TRBV12-5	-	TRBJ2-7	CASGTANEQYF	TGTGCTAGTGGGACAGCGAACGAGCAGTACTTC
-	TRBV27	-	TRBJ1-4	CASSLVVSGEKLFF	TGTGCCAGCAGTTTGGTGGTAAGCGGCGAAAAACTGTTTTTT
few	TRBV5-5	TRBD1	TRBJ2-2	CASSSTGAGELFF	TGTGCCAGCAGCTCAACAGGGGCCGGGGAGCTGTTTTTT
-	TRBV5-1	-	TRBJ2-1	CASSLGSVGGNEQFF	TGCGCCAGCAGCTTGGGCTCCGTGGGCGGGAATGAGCAGTTCTTC
-	TRBV24-1	-	TRBJ2-1	CATSDRSASSYNEQFF	TGTGCCACCAGTGACCGTAGCGCCAGCTCCTACAATGAGCAGTTCTTC
-	TRBV6-5	-	TRBJ2-1	CASSPYGNEQFF	TGTGCCAGCAGCCCATACGGAAATGAGCAGTTCTTC
few	TRBV12-3/TRBV12-4	TRBD2	TRBJ2-4	CASSAIAGAKNIQYF	TGTGCCAGCAGTGCTATAGCGGGAGCCAAAAACATTCAGTACTTC
few	TRBV7-8	-	TRBJ2-6	CASSAGDSGANVLTF	TGTGCCAGCAGCGCAGGGGACTCTGGGGCCAACGTCCTGACTTTC
-	TRBV3-1	-	TRBJ1-1	CASRSGANTEAFF	TGTGCCAGCAGGTCTGGCGCGAACACTGAAGCTTTCTTT
-	TRBV15	-	TRBJ2-3	CATSRGQSTDTQYF	TGTGCCACCAGCCGGGGACAAAGCACAGATACGCAGTATTTT
few	TRBV5-1	TRBD2	TRBJ2-7	CASSFLPPGTSGRANMMGYEQYF	TGCGCCAGCAGCTTTTTACCCCCCGGGACTAGCGGGAGGGCCAATATGATGGGCTACGAGCAGTACTTC
few	TRBV6-1	TRBD1	TRBJ2-1	CASREPGQHYNEQFF	TGTGCCAGCAGGGAGCCGGGACAGCACTACAATGAGCAGTTCTTC
-	TRBV12-3/TRBV12-4	TRBD1	TRBJ2-5	CASSSGPGGFLETQYF	TGTGCCAGCAGTTCGGGGCCAGGGGGTTTTTTAGAGACCCAGTACTTC
many	TRBV12-3/TRBV12-4	TRBD2	TRBJ2-2	CASSPWTSGNRGELFF	TGTGCCAGCAGTCCCTGGACTAGCGGGAACAGGGGGGAGCTGTTTTTT
-	TRBV5-1	TRBD2	TRBJ2-5	CASSVGLAIDIQYF	TGCGCCAGCAGCGTGGGACTAGCAATCGATATCCAGTACTTC
-	TRBV4-1	-	TRBJ2-7	CASSQDLAYEQYF	TGCGCCAGCAGCCAAGATCTAGCCTACGAGCAGTACTTC